These 4 T cell receptor beta chains came from one sample sequenced in a study of T cell changes during pregnancy in multiple sclerosis. The table came from immunoSEQ multiplex PCR; TCRdb's copy has only in-frame clones and leaves some out. The table lists 65,000 to 85,000 clones, about 90% of them singletons. Specimen: peripheral blood, collected after pregnancy. Receptors were obtained from a female donor with multiple sclerosis, enrolled in a pregnancy study.

V is TRBV6-5 and J is TRBJ2-1; 11 nucleotides match TRBD2. V trimming: 3 bases; J trimming: 8 bases; junction bases outside the gene matches: 6. Germline V gene data show CDR1 as MNHEY and CDR2 as SVGAGI. The CDR3 is 15 amino acids. The CDR3 region is CASSYRASGRYEQFF. DNA for the CDR3: TGTGCCAGCAGTTATCGGGCTAGCGGGAGGTATGAGCAGTTCTTC.

The V call is TRBV28, the J call TRBJ2-7; D is ambiguous. CDR3 length: 12 amino acids. Trimming left V 6 bases short and J 5 bases short, with 11 bases between. Germline CDR1 is MDHEN and CDR2 is SYDVKM. DNA of the CDR3: TGTGCCAGCAGAGTGGTTGGCCACGAGCAGTACTTC. The encoded protein is CASRVVGHEQYF.

This clone was seen once. This sequence joins TRBV19 and TRBJ2-7; D is perhaps TRBD1 (6 bases). Trimming took off 9 bases at V and 0 bases at J, with 18 bases between the two ends. Germline V gene data show CDR1 as LNHDA and CDR2 as SQIVND (reference sequence). The CDR3 has 15 residues. The CDR3 bases are TGTGCCAGCCGGTCGCCCCGGGACACCTCCTACGAGCAGTACTTC. Residues: CASRSPRDTSYEQYF.

The chain recombines TRBV5-4 with TRBJ2-5; 9 nucleotides align to TRBD2. The CDR3 is made up of 16 amino acids. Per germline, CDR1 SGHNT and CDR2 YYREEE (reference sequence). Unmatched junction bases numbered 11, after V lost 3 bases and J lost 5 bases. Here the CDR3 DNA reads TGTGCCAGCAGCTCCCCTGAGGGGCGGGAGGGGGAGACCCAGTACTTC. Amino acids: CASSSPEGREGETQYF.